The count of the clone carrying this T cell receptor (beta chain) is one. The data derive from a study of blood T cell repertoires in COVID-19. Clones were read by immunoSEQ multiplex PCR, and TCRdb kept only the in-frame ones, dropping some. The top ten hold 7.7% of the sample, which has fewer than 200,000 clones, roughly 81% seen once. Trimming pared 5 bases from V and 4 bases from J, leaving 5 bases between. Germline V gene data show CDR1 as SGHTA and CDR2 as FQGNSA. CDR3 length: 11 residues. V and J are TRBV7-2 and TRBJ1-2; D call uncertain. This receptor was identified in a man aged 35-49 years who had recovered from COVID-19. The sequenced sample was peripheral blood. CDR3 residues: CASSSIYGYTF. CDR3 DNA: TGTGCCAGCAGCAGCATCTATGGCTACACCTTC.